In its sample, the clone carrying this T cell receptor (beta chain) was seen once. These data originate in a study of blood T cell repertoires in COVID-19. The wider study: Samples taken during acute and convalescent COVID-19 were collected in the United States, Italy and Spain. Sources were T cells, B-cell-depleted T cells, or PBMCs; the material itself was cDNA or gDNA.

Original methodology: Counts of nucleated cells, estimated from reference gene primer amplification, were obtained. Here immunoSEQ multiplex PCR was the method, and the copy in TCRdb shows in-frame clones only, minus some. The DNA gave D and trimming, while V, J and clone size come from that table. The sample consists of over 200,000 clones, about 83% of them appearing once. CDR1 SGHTA and CDR2 FQGTGA come from the germline V gene. This CDR3 comprises 16 residues. Trimming stripped 1 base from V and 4 bases from J, with 15 bases between. The specimen sequenced was peripheral blood. This chain uses TRBV7-3 with TRBJ2-3; possibly TRBD2 for D (7 bases). The receptor's source is a woman between 50 and 59 years old with acute or convalescent COVID-19. The CDR3 loop reads CASSLIGGARPDTQYF. In DNA, the CDR3 is TGTGCCAGCAGCTTAATAGGGGGGGCGCGCCCAGATACGCAGTATTTT. The full variable domain, rest sourced from reference TRBV7-3 and TRBJ2-3, is GAGVSQTPSNKVTEKGKYVELRCDPISGHTALYWYRQSLGQGPEFLIYFQGTGAADDSGLPNDRFFAVRPEGSVSTLKIQRTERGDSAVYLCASSLIGGARPDTQYFGPGTRLTVL.